This TCR beta chain originates from a study of cytomegalovirus exposure and HLA in healthy donors. Study as a whole: Genetic ancestry analysis placed about 76% of the roughly 400 donors that were genotyped in the Caucasian-associated cluster.

The PCR employed 60 Vbeta primers together with 13 Jbeta primers. The method was immunoSEQ multiplex PCR; TCRdb's version includes in-frame clones alone and lacks a portion of them. The sample has roughly 160,000 clones, roughly 80% seen once; the top ten hold less than 3%. J gave up 2 bases and V 0 bases, and 3 bases lay outside the gene matches. Germline CDR1 is SGHRS and CDR2 is YFSETQ. This CDR3 has 16 amino acids. This clone was counted once. As yet, its antigen is unknown. Everyone who donated was a healthy bone marrow donor. General observations from the study: Some V segments, TRBV6-2 and TRBV6-3 among them, were indistinguishable and were therefore excluded.

The rearrangement joins TRBV5-1 to TRBJ2-5; TRBD2 aligns across 11 bases. The sequence came from a male donor in good health and CMV-seronegative. The sample taken for sequencing was PBMCs. DNA of the CDR3: TGCGCCAGCAGCTTGGGACTAGCGGGACAACAAGAGACCCAGTACTTC. It yields the protein CASSLGLAGQQETQYF.